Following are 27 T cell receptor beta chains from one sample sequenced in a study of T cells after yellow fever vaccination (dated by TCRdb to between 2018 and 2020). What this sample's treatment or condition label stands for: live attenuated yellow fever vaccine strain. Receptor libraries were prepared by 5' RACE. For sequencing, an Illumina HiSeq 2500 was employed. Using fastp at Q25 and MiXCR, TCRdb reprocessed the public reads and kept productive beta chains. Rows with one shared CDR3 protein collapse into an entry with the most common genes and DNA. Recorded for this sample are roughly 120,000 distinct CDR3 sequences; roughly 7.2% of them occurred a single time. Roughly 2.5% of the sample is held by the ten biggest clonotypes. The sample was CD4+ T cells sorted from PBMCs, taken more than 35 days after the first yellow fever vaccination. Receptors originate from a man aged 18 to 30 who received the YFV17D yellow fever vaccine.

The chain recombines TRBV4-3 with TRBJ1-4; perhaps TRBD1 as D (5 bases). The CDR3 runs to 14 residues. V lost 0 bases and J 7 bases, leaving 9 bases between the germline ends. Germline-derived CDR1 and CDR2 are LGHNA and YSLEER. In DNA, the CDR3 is TGCGCCAGCAGCCAAGATTGGGGCAGTGAAAAACTGTTTTTT. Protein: CASSQDWGSEKLFF.

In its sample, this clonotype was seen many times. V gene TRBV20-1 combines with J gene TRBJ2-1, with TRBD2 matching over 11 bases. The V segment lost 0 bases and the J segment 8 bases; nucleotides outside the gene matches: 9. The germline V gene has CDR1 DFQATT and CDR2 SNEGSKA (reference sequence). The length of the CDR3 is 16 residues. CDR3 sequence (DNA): TGCAGTGCTAGAGATCGGCGACTAGCGGGATCCGATGAGCAGTTCTTC. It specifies CSARDRRLAGSDEQFF.

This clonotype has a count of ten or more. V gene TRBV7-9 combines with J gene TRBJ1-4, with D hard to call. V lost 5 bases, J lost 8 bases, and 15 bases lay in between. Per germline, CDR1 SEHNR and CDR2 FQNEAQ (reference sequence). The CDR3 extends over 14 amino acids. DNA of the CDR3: TGTGCCAGCAGCCTACAGTCCGGGAGGGAAAAACTGTTTTTT. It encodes CASSLQSGREKLFF.

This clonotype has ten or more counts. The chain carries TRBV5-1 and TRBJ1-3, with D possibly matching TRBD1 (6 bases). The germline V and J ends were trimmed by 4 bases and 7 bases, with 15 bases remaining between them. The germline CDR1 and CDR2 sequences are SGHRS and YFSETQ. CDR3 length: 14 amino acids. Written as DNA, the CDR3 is TGCGCCAGCAGCACCTCCGGGACACCGAACACCATATATTTT. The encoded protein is CASSTSGTPNTIYF. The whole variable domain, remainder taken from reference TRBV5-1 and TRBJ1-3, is KAGVTQTPRYLIKTRGQQVTLSCSPISGHRSVSWYQQTPGQGLQFLFEYFSETQRNKGNFPGRFSGRQFSNSRSEMNVSTLELGDSALYLCASSTSGTPNTIYFGEGSWLTVV.

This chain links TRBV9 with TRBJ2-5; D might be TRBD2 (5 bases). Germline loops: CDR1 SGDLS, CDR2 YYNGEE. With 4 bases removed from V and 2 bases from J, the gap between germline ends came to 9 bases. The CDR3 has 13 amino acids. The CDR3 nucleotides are TGTGCCAGCAGCACTAGAAATCAAGAGACCCAGTACTTC. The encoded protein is CASSTRNQETQYF.

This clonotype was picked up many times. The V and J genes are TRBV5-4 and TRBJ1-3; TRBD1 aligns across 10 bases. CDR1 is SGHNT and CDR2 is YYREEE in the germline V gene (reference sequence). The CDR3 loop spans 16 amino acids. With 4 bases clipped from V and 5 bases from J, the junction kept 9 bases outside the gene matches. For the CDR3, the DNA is TGTGCCAGCAGCCTCCCCGGGACAGGGGTTCGAAACACCATATATTTT. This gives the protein CASSLPGTGVRNTIYF. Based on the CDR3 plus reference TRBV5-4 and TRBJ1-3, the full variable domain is ETGVTQSPTHLIKTRGQQVTLRCSSQSGHNTVSWYQQALGQGPQFIFQYYREEENGRGNFPPRFSGLQFPNYSSELNVNALELDDSALYLCASSLPGTGVRNTIYFGEGSWLTVV.

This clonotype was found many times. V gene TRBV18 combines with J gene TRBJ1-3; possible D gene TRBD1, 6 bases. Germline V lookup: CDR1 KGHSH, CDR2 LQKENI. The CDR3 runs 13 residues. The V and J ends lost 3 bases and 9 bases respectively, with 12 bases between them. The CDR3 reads CASSPDRSGTIYF. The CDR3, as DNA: TGTGCCAGCTCACCTGACAGGTCGGGCACCATATATTTT.

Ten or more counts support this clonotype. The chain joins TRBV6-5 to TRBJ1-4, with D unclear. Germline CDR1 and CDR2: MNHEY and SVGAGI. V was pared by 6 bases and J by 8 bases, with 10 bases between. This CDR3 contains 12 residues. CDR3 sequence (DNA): TGTGCCAGCAGGGGTCCCAGGGAAAAACTGTTTTTT. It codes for CASRGPREKLFF.

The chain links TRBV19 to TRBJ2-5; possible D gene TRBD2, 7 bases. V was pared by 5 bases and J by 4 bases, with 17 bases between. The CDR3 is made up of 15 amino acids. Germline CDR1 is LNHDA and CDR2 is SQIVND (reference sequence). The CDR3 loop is CASSSHNREGETQYF. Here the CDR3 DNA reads TGTGCCAGTAGTTCGCACAACAGGGAGGGAGAGACCCAGTACTTC.

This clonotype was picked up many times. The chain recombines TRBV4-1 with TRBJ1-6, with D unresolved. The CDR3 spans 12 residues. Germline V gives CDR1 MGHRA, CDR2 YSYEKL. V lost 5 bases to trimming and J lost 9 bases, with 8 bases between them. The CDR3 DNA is TGCGCCAGCAGCACTGTGGCTTCACCCCTCCACTTT. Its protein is CASSTVASPLHF.

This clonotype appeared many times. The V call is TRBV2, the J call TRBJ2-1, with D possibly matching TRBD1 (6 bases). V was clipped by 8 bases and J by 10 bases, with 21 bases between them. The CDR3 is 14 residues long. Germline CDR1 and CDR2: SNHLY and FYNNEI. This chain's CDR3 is CASGGGVASTEQFF. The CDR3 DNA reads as TGTGCCAGCGGGGGCGGCGTTGCTTCAACCGAGCAGTTCTTC.

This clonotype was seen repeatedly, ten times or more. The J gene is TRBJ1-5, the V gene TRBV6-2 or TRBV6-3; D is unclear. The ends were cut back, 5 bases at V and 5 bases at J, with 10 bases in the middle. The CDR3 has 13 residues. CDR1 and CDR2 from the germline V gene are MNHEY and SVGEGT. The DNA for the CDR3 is TGTGCCAGCAGTCGCCCCAGAGATCAGCCCCAGCATTTT. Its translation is CASSRPRDQPQHF.

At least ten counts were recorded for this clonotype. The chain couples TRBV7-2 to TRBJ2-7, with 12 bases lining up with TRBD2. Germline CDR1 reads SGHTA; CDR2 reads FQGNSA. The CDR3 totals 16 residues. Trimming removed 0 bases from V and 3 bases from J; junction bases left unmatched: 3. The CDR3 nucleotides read TGTGCCAGCAGCTTAGCCGCTAGCGGGGGGGACTACGAGCAGTACTTC. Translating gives CASSLAASGGDYEQYF.

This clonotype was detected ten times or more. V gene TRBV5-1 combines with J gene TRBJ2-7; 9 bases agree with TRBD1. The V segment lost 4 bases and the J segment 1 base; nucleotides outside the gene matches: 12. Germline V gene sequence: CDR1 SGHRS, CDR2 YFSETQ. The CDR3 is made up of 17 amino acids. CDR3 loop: CASSPIEDRGISYEQYF. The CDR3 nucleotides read TGCGCCAGCAGCCCGATCGAGGACAGGGGAATTTCCTACGAGCAGTACTTC.

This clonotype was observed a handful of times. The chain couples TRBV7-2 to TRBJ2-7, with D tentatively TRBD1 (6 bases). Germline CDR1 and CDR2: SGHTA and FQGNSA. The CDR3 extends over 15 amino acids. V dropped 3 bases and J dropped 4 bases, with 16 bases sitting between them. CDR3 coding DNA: TGTGCCAGCAGCTTGGATCCGGGACACCGGTACGAGCAGTACTTC. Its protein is CASSLDPGHRYEQYF. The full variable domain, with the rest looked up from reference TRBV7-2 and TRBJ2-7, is GAGVSQSPSNKVTEKGKDVELRCDPISGHTALYWYRQSLGQGLEFLIYFQGNSAPDKSGLPSDRFSAERTGGSVSTLTIQRTQQEDSAVYLCASSLDPGHRYEQYFGPGTRLTVT.

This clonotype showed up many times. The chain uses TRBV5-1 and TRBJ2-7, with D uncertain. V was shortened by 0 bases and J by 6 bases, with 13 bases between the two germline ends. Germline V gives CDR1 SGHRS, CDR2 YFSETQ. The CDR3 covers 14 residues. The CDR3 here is CASSLANPSLEQYF. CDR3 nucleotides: TGCGCCAGCAGCTTGGCCAATCCCTCCCTCGAGCAGTACTTC.

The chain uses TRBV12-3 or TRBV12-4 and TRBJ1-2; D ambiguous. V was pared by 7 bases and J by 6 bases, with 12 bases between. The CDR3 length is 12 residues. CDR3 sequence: CASTFTRNGYTF. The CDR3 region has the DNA TGTGCCAGCACTTTTACCCGAAATGGCTACACCTTC.

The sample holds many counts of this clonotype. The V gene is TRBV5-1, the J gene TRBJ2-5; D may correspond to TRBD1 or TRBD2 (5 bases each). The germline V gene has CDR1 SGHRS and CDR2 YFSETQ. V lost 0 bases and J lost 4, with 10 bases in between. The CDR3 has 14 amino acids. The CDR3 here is CASSLGGFRETQYF. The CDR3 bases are TGCGCCAGCAGCTTGGGGGGGTTTCGAGAGACCCAGTACTTC.

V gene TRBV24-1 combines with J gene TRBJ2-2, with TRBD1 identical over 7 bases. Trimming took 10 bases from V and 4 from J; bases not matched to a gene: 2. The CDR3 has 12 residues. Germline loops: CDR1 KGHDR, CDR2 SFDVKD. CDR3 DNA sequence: TGTGCCACAGGGGGCCCCACCGGGGAGCTGTTTTTT. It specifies CATGGPTGELFF.

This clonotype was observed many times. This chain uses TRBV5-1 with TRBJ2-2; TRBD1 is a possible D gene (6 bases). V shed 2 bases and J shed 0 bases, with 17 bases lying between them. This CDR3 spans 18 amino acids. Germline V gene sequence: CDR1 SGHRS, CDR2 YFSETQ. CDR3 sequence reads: CASSFPFGEGANTGELFF. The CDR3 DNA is TGCGCCAGCAGCTTCCCTTTCGGCGAGGGGGCGAACACCGGGGAGCTGTTTTTT.

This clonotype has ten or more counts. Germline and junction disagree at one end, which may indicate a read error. CDR3 loop: CASSYSVQGAEAFF. Here the CDR3 DNA reads TGTGCCAGCAGTTACTCGGTTCAGGGGGCTGAGGCTTTCTTT. The chain recombines TRBV6-5 with TRBJ1-1, with 8 bases that match TRBD1. The CDR3 is 14 amino acids. Per the germline V gene, CDR1 is MNHEY and CDR2 is SVGAGI.

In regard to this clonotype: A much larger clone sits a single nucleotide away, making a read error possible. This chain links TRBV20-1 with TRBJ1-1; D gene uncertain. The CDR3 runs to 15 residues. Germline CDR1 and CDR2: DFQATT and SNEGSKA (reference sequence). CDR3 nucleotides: TGCAGTGCTAGAGATCTCCGACATCCGAACACTGAAACTTTCTTT. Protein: CSARDLRHPNTETFF.

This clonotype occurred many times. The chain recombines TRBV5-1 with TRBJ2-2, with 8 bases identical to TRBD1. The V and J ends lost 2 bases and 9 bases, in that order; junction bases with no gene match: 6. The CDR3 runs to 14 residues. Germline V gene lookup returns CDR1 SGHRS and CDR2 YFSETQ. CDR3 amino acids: CASSFQGASRELFF. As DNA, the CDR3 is TGCGCCAGCAGCTTCCAGGGGGCGTCGAGGGAGCTGTTTTTT.

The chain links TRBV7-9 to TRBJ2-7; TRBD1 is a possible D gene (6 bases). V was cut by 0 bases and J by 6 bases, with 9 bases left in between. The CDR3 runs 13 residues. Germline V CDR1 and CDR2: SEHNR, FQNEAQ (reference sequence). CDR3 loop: CASSLADSSEQYV. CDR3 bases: TGTGCCAGCAGCTTAGCGGACAGCTCCGAGCAGTACGTC.

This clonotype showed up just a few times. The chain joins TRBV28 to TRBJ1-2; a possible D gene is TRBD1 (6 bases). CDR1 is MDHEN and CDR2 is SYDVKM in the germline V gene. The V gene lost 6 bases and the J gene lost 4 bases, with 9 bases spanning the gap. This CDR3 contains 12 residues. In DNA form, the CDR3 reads TGTGCCAGCAGATTGGGGGCCTATGGCTACACCTTC. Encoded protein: CASRLGAYGYTF.

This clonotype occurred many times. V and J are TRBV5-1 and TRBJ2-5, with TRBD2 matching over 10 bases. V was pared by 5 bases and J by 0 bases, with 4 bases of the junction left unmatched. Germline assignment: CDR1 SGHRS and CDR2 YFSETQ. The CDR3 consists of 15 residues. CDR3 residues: CASRPGLAHQETQYF. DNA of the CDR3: TGCGCCAGCAGGCCGGGACTAGCGCACCAAGAGACCCAGTACTTC.

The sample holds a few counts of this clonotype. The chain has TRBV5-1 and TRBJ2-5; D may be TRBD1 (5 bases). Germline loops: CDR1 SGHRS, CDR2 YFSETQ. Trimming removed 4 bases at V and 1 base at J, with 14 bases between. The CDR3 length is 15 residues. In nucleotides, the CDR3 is TGCGCCAGCAGCCCACGACAGTCCATCCAAGAGACCCAGTACTTC. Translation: CASSPRQSIQETQYF.